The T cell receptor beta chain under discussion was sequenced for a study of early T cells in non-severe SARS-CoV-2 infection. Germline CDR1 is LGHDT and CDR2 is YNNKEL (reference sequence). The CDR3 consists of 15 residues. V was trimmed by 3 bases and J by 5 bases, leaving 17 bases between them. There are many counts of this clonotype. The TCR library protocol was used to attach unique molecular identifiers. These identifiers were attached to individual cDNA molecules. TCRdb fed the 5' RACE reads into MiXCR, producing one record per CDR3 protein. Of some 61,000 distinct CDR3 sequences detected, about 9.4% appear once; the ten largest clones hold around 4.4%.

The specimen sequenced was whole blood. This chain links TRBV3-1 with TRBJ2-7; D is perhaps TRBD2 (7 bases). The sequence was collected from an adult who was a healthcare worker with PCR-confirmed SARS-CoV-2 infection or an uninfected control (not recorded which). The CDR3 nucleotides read TGTGCCAGCAGCCACCGGGGGGCAGGGATCCACGAGCAGTACTTC. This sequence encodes CASSHRGAGIHEQYF.